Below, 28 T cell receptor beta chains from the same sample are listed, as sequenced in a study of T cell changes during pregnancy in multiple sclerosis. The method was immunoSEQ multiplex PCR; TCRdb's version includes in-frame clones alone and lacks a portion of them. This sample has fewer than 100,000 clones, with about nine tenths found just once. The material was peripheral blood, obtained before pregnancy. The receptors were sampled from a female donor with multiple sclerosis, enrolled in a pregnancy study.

The CDR3 bases are TGTGCCAGCTCACCATCTCAGTCCTACGAGCAGTACTTC. This gives the protein CASSPSQSYEQYF. This chain links TRBV18 with TRBJ2-7; D gene uncertain. The ends were cut back, 2 bases at V and 1 base at J, with 6 bases in the middle. CDR3 length: 13 amino acids. The germline V gene encodes CDR1 KGHSH and CDR2 LQKENI.

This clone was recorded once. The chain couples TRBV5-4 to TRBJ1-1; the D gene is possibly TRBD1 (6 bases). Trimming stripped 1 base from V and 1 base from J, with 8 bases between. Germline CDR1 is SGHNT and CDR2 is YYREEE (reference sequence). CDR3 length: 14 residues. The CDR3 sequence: CASSLPGANTEAFF. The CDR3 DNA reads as TGTGCCAGCAGCTTGCCAGGGGCGAACACTGAAGCTTTCTTT.

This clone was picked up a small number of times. CDR3 protein: CASSQAVGGLGDSPLHF. CDR3 bases: TGCGCCAGCAGCCAAGCAGTGGGAGGGCTCGGGGATTCACCCCTCCACTTT. The chain has TRBV4-3 and TRBJ1-6; D unresolved. Per the germline V gene, CDR1 is LGHNA and CDR2 is YSLEER. The CDR3 is made up of 17 amino acids. Trimming removed 1 base at V and 8 bases at J, with 18 bases between.

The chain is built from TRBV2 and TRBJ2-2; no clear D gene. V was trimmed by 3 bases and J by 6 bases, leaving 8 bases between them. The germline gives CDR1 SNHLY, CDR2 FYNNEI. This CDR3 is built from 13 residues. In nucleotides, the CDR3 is TGTGCCAGCAGTGAGGGCAACTCCGGGGAGCTGTTTTTT. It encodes CASSEGNSGELFF.

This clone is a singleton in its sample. The CDR3 loop is CASIQRQGTNTEAFF. CDR3 DNA sequence: TGTGCCAGCATCCAAAGACAGGGAACGAACACTGAAGCTTTCTTT. The genes are TRBV6-1 and TRBJ1-1; TRBD1 agrees at 7 bases. This CDR3 is 15 amino acids long. CDR1 is MNHNS and CDR2 is SASEGT in the germline V gene. J was trimmed by 1 base and V by 7 bases; bases with no gene match: 9.

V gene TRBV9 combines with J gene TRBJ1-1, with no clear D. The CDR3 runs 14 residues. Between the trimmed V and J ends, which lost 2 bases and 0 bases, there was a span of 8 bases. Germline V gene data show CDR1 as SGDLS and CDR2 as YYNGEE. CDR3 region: CASSVERMNTEAFF. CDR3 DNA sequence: TGTGCCAGCAGCGTCGAGCGGATGAACACTGAAGCTTTCTTT.

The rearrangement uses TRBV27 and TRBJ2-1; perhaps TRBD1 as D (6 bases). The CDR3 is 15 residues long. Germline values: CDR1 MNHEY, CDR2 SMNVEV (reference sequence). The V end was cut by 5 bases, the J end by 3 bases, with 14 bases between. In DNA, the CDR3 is TGTGCCAGCAGTAGGACAGAGGAACACTACAATGAGCAGTTCTTC. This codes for CASSRTEEHYNEQFF.

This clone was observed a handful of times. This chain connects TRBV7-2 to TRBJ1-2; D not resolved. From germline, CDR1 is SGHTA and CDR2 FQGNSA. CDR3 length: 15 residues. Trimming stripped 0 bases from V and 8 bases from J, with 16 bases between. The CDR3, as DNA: TGTGCCAGCAGCTTAGCAGTCTCAGGTCGAGACGGCTACACCTTC. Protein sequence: CASSLAVSGRDGYTF. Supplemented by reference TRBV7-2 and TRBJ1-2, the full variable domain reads GAGVSQSPSNKVTEKGKDVELRCDPISGHTALYWYRQSLGQGLEFLIYFQGNSAPDKSGLPSDRFSAERTGGSVSTLTIQRTQQEDSAVYLCASSLAVSGRDGYTFGSGTRLTVV.

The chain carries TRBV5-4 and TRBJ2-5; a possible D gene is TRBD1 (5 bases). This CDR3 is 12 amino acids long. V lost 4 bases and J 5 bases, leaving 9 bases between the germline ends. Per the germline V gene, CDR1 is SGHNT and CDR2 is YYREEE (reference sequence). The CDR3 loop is CASSPGMETQYF. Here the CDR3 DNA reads TGTGCCAGCAGCCCAGGGATGGAGACCCAGTACTTC.

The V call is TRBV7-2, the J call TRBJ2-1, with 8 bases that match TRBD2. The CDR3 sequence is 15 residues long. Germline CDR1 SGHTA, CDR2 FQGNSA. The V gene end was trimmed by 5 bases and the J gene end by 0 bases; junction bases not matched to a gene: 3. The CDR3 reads CASSKRGNSYNEQFF. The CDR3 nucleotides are TGTGCCAGCAGCAAGCGGGGGAACTCCTACAATGAGCAGTTCTTC.

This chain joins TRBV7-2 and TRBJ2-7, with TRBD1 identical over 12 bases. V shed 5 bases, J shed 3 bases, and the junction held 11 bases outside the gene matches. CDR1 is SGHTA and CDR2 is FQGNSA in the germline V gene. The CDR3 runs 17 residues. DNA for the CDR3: TGTGCCAGCAGCCCACTCCTGGGACAGGGGGCGAGCTACGAGCAGTACTTC. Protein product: CASSPLLGQGASYEQYF.

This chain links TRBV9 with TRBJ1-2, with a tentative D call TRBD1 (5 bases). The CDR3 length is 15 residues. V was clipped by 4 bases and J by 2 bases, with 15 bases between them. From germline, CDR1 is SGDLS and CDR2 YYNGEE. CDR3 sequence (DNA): TGTGCCAGCAGCTCGAGGGAGGGGTGGAACTATGGCTACACCTTC. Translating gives CASSSREGWNYGYTF.

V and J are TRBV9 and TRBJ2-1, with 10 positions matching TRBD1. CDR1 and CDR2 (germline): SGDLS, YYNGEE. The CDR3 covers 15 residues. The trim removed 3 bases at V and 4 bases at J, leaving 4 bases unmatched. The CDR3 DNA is TGTGCCAGCAGCGGAGGGACAGGGGATTACAATGAGCAGTTCTTC. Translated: CASSGGTGDYNEQFF.

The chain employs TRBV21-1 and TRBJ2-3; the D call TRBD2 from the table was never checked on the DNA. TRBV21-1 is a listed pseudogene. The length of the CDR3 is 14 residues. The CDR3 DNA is TGTGCCAGATCACCGGGGTTCAGCACAGATACGCAGTATTTT. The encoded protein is CARSPGFSTDTQYF.

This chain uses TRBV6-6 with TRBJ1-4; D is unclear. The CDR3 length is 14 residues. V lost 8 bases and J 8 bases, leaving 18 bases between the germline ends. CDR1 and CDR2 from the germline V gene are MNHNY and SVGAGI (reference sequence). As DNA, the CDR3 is TGTGCCAGCGCCGACATACTAGGCTGGGAAAAACTGTTTTTT. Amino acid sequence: CASADILGWEKLFF.

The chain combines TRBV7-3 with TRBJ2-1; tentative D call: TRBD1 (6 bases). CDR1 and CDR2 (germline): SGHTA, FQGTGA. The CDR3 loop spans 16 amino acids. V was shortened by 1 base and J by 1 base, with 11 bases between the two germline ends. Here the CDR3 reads CASSLKPDSSYNEQFF. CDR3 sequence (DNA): TGTGCCAGCAGCTTAAAACCGGACAGTTCCTACAATGAGCAGTTCTTC.

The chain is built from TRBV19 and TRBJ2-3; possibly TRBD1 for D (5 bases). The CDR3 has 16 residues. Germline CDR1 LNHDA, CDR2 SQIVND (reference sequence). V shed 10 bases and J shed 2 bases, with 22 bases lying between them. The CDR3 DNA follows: TGTGCCACCAGAATGCCCCGGACCAGGGACACAGATACGCAGTATTTT. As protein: CATRMPRTRDTDTQYF. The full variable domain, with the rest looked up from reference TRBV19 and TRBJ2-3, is DGGITQSPKYLFRKEGQNVTLSCEQNLNHDAMYWYRQDPGQGLRLIYYSQIVNDFQKGDIAEGYSVSREKKESFPLTVTSAQKNPTAFYLCATRMPRTRDTDTQYFGPGTRLTVL.

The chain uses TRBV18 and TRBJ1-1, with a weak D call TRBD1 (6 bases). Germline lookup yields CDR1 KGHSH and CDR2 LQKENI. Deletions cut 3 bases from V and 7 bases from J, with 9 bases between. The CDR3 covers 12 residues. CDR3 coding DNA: TGTGCCAGCTCACCGGAACAGGGTGAAGCTTTCTTT. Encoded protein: CASSPEQGEAFF.

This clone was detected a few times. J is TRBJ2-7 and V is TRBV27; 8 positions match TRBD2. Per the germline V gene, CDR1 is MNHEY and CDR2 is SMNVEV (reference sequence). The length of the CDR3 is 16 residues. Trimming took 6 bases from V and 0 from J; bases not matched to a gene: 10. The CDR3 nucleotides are TGTGCCAGCAGCCGAGAGACTAGCGCGGCCTCCTACGAGCAGTACTTC. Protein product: CASSRETSAASYEQYF.

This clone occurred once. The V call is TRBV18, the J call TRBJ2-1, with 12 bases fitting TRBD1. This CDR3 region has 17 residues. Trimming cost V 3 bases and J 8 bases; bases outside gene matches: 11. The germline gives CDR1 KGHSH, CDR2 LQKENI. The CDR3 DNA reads TGTGCCAGCTCACCCCAACCGGGACAGGGGGCGGGTCATGAGCAGTTCTTC. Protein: CASSPQPGQGAGHEQFF.

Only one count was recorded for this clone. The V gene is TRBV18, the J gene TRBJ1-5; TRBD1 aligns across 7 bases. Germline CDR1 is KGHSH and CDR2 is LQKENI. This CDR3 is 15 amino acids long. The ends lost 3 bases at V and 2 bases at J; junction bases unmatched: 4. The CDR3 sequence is CASSPSTGGNQPQHF. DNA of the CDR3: TGTGCCAGCTCACCTTCTACAGGGGGCAATCAGCCCCAGCATTTT.

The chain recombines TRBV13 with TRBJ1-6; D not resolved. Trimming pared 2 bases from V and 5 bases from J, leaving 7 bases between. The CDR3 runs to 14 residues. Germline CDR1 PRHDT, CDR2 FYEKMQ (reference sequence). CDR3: CASSLSQHNSPLHF. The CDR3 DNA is TGTGCCAGCAGCTTATCACAGCATAATTCACCCCTCCACTTT.

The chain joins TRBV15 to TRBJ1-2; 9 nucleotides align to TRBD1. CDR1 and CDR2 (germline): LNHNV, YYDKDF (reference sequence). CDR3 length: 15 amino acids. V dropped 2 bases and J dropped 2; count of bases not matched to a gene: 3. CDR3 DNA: TGTGCCACCAGCAGACCTACAGGGGGCAACTATGGCTACACCTTC. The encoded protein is CATSRPTGGNYGYTF.

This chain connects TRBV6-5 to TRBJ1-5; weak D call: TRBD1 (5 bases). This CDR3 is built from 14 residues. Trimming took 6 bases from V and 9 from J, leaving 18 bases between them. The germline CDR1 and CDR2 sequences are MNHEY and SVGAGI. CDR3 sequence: CASRQRGFESPQHF. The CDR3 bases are TGTGCCAGCAGGCAACGGGGGTTTGAGTCGCCCCAGCATTTT.

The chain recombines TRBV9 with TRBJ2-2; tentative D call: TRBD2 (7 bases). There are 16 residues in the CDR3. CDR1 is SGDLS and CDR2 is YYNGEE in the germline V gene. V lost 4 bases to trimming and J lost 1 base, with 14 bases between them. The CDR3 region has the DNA TGTGCCAGCAGCCCCAGGGGCGGGGGGAACACCGGGGAGCTGTTTTTT. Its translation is CASSPRGGGNTGELFF.

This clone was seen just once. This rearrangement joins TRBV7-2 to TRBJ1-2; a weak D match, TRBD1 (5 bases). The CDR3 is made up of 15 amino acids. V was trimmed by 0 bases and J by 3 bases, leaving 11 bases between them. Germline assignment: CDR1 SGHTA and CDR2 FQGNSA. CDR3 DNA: TGTGCCAGCAGCTTAGCGTGGGGCGCGGACTATGGCTACACCTTC. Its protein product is CASSLAWGADYGYTF.

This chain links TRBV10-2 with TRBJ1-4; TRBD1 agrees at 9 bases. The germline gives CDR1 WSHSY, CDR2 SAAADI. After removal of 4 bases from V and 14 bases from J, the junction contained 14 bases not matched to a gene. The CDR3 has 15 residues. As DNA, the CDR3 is TGCGCCAGCAGTGTCCCGGGACAGGGTAAAGCAAAGCTGTTTTTT. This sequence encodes CASSVPGQGKAKLFF.

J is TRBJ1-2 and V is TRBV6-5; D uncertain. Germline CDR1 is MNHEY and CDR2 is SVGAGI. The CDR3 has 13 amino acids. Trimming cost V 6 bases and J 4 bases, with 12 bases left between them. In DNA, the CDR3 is TGTGCCAGCAGCCTACAGAATAGCTATGGCTACACCTTC. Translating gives CASSLQNSYGYTF.